The sequence of this T cell receptor beta chain was determined in a study of T cell responses to AZD1222 COVID-19 vaccine. Generated by immunoSEQ multiplex PCR, the TCRdb table keeps only in-frame clones and is missing some. The table lists 140,000 to 150,000 clones, around 94% of them singletons. The CDR3 is made up of 11 amino acids. In germline, CDR1 is MDHEN, CDR2 SYDVKM. Trimming stripped 5 bases from V and 4 bases from J, with 6 bases between. The chain is built from TRBV28 and TRBJ2-7; D is ambiguous. The TCR sequence derives from an adult who had recovered from COVID-19. Sample: peripheral blood, taken after recovery from COVID-19. CDR3 sequence: CASSILYEQYF. In nucleotides, the CDR3 is TGTGCCAGCAGTATTCTATACGAGCAGTACTTC.